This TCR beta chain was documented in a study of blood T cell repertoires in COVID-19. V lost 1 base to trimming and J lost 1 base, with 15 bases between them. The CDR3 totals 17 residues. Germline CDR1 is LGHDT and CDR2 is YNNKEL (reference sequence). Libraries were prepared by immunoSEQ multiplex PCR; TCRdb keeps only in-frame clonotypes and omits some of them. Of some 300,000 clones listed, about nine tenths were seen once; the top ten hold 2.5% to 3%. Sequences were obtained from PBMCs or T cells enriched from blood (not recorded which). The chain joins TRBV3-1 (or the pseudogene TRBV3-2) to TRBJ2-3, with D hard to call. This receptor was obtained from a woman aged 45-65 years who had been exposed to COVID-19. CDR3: CASSQVTRGWGTDTQYF. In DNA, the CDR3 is TGTGCCAGCAGCCAAGTTACACGAGGATGGGGCACAGATACGCAGTATTTT.